This T cell receptor beta chain was identified during a study of identical twins. General observations from the study: Twins shared out-of-frame alpha sequences with excess low generation probability. Potential partial confounding of zero-insertion analyses by invariant MAIT and iNKT cells was noted.

The ends were cut back, 7 bases at V and 6 bases at J, with 15 bases in the middle. CDR1 SNHLY and CDR2 FYNNEI come from the germline V gene. CDR3 length: 13 residues. The sample holds a few counts of this clonotype. The target antigen is unknown. Each donor (without exception) was a healthy Caucasian. Template switching introduced a universal primer site, and the cDNA bore unique molecular identifiers. TCRdb used MiXCR to reprocess the 5' RACE reads, holding one entry per CDR3 protein. Counted here are around 160,000 distinct CDR3 sequences, roughly 3.5% occurring once; the ten biggest clones make up roughly 8%.

The V and J genes are TRBV2 and TRBJ1-1; the D is unclear. The clonotype originates from a man aged 18 to 30 in good health. Sample: memory T cells sorted from blood. The CDR3 nucleotides are TGTGCCAGCATTTCGCGGACCCGGGCTGAAGCTTTCTTT. Translating gives CASISRTRAEAFF.